Below, 28 T cell receptor beta chains from the same sample are listed, as sequenced in a study of blood T cell repertoires in COVID-19. Repertoires were generated with immunoSEQ multiplex PCR, while TCRdb's copy carries only in-frame clones and drops some. This sample yields roughly 140,000 clones, of which around 84% are seen a single time; around 7.1% belongs to the top ten. Sequenced input: PBMCs or T cells enriched from blood (not recorded which). The receptors were sampled from a man aged 45 to 65 who had recovered from COVID-19.

This clone was detected only once. The rearrangement joins TRBV6-5 to TRBJ2-6; a weak D match, TRBD1 (6 bases). The CDR3 has 15 residues. V was trimmed by 5 bases and J by 2 bases, leaving 10 bases between them. The germline CDR1 and CDR2 sequences are MNHEY and SVGAGI. This CDR3 is CASSRGDTGANVLTF. The CDR3 DNA sequence: TGTGCCAGCAGTAGAGGGGACACTGGGGCCAACGTCCTGACTTTC.

This clone was detected a few times. This chain joins TRBV5-1 and TRBJ2-1, with TRBD1 matching 10 bases. Germline lookup yields CDR1 SGHRS and CDR2 YFSETQ. The V segment lost 4 bases and the J segment 7 bases; nucleotides outside the gene matches: 8. This CDR3 is built from 15 residues. In DNA form, the CDR3 reads TGCGCCAGCAGCAACCGGGACAGGGGAGAGAATGAGCAGTTCTTC. This sequence encodes CASSNRDRGENEQFF.

V and J are TRBV5-1 and TRBJ1-1; 9 bases agree with TRBD1. Trimming took 0 bases from V and 4 from J; bases not matched to a gene: 4. The CDR3 covers 15 residues. The germline V gene encodes CDR1 SGHRS and CDR2 YFSETQ. Here the CDR3 reads CASSLEQGAGTEAFF. The CDR3 bases are TGCGCCAGCAGCTTGGAACAGGGGGCAGGCACTGAAGCTTTCTTT.

The chain recombines TRBV9 with TRBJ2-2, with TRBD1 identical over 8 bases. Trimming cost V 0 bases and J 0 bases; bases outside gene matches: 16. There are 21 residues in the CDR3. Germline V gene data show CDR1 as SGDLS and CDR2 as YYNGEE. The CDR3 coding sequence is TGTGCCAGCAGCGTAGAACTTGGCCGGGACAGGTCCGAATCGAACACCGGGGAGCTGTTTTTT. Translating gives CASSVELGRDRSESNTGELFF.

The J gene is TRBJ2-7, the V gene TRBV6-5; D call uncertain. The CDR3 extends over 15 amino acids. Trimming pared 5 bases from V and 1 base from J, leaving 15 bases between. CDR1 is MNHEY and CDR2 is SVGAGI in the germline V gene. DNA for the CDR3: TGTGCCAGCAGTACCCGACATCGGTTTTCCTACGAGCAGTACTTC. The encoded protein is CASSTRHRFSYEQYF.

The rearrangement links TRBV6-2 or TRBV6-3 to TRBJ1-4; D may be TRBD1 (5 bases). Trimming took off 2 bases at V and 6 bases at J, with 13 bases between the two ends. Germline CDR1 reads MNHEY; CDR2 reads SVGEGT. The CDR3 length is 15 residues. The CDR3 is CASSYPGDFDEKLFF. The CDR3 region has the DNA TGTGCCAGCAGTTACCCCGGGGACTTCGATGAAAAACTGTTTTTT.

CDR3 sequence reads: CASSQGGYEQYF. CDR3 nucleotide sequence: TGTGCCAGCAGTCAGGGTGGGTACGAGCAGTACTTC. The chain has TRBV12-3 or TRBV12-4 and TRBJ2-7, with a weak D call TRBD1 (5 bases). The length of the CDR3 is 12 residues. Trimming took 5 bases from V and 4 from J, leaving 9 bases between them.

The CDR3 coding sequence is TGTGCCAGCTCCCCAAGTTCGGTCGGCAATGAGCAGTTCTTC. Residues: CASSPSSVGNEQFF. V gene TRBV18 combines with J gene TRBJ2-1; D gene unclear. In germline, CDR1 is KGHSH, CDR2 LQKENI. The CDR3 spans 14 residues. Between the trimmed V and J ends, which lost 6 bases and 6 bases, there was a span of 15 bases. Full variable domain (rest looked up from reference TRBV18 and TRBJ2-1): NAGVMQNPRHLVRRRGQEARLRCSPMKGHSHVYWYRQLPEEGLKFMVYLQKENIIDESGMPKERFSAEFPKEGPSILRIQQVVRGDSAAYFCASSPSSVGNEQFFGPGTRLTVL.

The chain recombines TRBV5-4 with TRBJ2-3; perhaps TRBD1 as D (6 bases). The CDR3 runs to 15 residues. V was cut by 0 bases and J by 4 bases, with 12 bases left in between. Germline CDR1 is SGHNT and CDR2 is YYREEE (reference sequence). The CDR3 nucleotides read TGTGCCAGCAGCTTGGGTCTGGGGGCATCAGATACGCAGTATTTT. As protein: CASSLGLGASDTQYF.

The chain joins TRBV18 to TRBJ2-1; possibly TRBD1 for D (5 bases). The CDR3 consists of 15 residues. Per germline, CDR1 KGHSH and CDR2 LQKENI. The ends were cut back, 1 base at V and 9 bases at J, with 16 bases in the middle. The CDR3 is CASSPRVDIYSEQFF. The DNA for the CDR3 is TGTGCCAGCTCACCACGGGTGGACATTTATAGTGAGCAGTTCTTC.

The rearrangement links TRBV5-4 to TRBJ2-1; 9 nucleotides match TRBD1. The ends lost 1 base at V and 1 base at J; junction bases unmatched: 6. This CDR3 is 17 amino acids long. The germline CDR1 and CDR2 sequences are SGHNT and YYREEE (reference sequence). The CDR3 region is CASSLPGGTGSYNEQFF. The CDR3 nucleotides read TGTGCCAGCAGCTTGCCGGGCGGGACAGGGTCCTACAATGAGCAGTTCTTC. The whole variable domain, remainder taken from reference TRBV5-4 and TRBJ2-1, is ETGVTQSPTHLIKTRGQQVTLRCSSQSGHNTVSWYQQALGQGPQFIFQYYREEENGRGNFPPRFSGLQFPNYSSELNVNALELDDSALYLCASSLPGGTGSYNEQFFGPGTRLTVL.

The chain is built from TRBV15 and TRBJ1-1; D ambiguous. The length of the CDR3 is 13 residues. The V gene lost 0 bases and the J gene lost 3 bases, with 5 bases spanning the gap. Looked up from germline, CDR1 is LNHNV and CDR2 is YYDKDF (reference sequence). The CDR3 reads CATSRDQDTEAFF. Written as DNA, the CDR3 is TGTGCCACCAGCAGAGATCAGGACACTGAAGCTTTCTTT.

This clone was recorded a few times. The CDR3 region is CASSELGQVRNSPLHF. CDR3 sequence (DNA): TGTGCCAGCAGTGAGTTAGGACAGGTTCGGAATTCACCCCTCCACTTT. This chain links TRBV2 with TRBJ1-6; TRBD1 matches 7 bases. The CDR3 sequence is 16 residues long. Looked up from germline, CDR1 is SNHLY and CDR2 is FYNNEI. V lost 3 bases, J lost 7 bases, and 9 bases stayed unmatched.

The V gene is TRBV11-3, the J gene TRBJ2-7; 13 bases agree with TRBD2. There are 15 residues in the CDR3. Trimming removed 5 bases from V and 6 bases from J; junction bases left unmatched: 7. Per the germline V gene, CDR1 is SGHNT and CDR2 is YENEEA. In nucleotides, the CDR3 is TGTGCCAGCAGCAGAACCGGGACTAGCGGGGCCGAGCAGTACTTC. Its protein product is CASSRTGTSGAEQYF.

This chain joins TRBV11-2 and TRBJ2-5; 10 bases are a match to TRBD2. The germline V gene encodes CDR1 SGHAT and CDR2 FQNNGV. The J segment lost 1 base and the V segment lost 5 bases, leaving 7 bases of the junction unmatched. This CDR3 has 16 amino acids. The CDR3 DNA is TGTGCCAGCAGCATAGGTTCTAGCGGGGGCCAAGAGACCCAGTACTTC. Amino acid sequence: CASSIGSSGGQETQYF. The full variable domain, with the rest looked up from reference TRBV11-2 and TRBJ2-5, is EAGVAQSPRYKIIEKRQSVAFWCNPISGHATLYWYQQILGQGPKLLIQFQNNGVVDDSQLPKDRFSAERLKGVDSTLKIQPAKLEDSAVYLCASSIGSSGGQETQYFGPGTRLLVL.

The chain links TRBV20-1 to TRBJ1-2; D is unresolved. V gave up 4 bases and J gave up 7 bases, with 10 bases separating them. The CDR3 contains 11 residues. CDR1 is DFQATT, CDR2 SNEGSKA, per germline (reference sequence). The CDR3 nucleotides read TGCAGTGCTACTCTAGGAATTGGCTACACCTTC. Its translation is CSATLGIGYTF.

This sequence joins TRBV3-1 (or the pseudogene TRBV3-2) and TRBJ1-2; D not certain. Trimming shortened V by 0 bases and J by 0 bases, and 8 bases separated the two germline ends. In germline, CDR1 is LGHDT, CDR2 YNNKEL (reference sequence). The CDR3 contains 15 residues. In nucleotides, the CDR3 is TGTGCCAGCAGCCAAGATTACAGAGCTAACTATGGCTACACCTTC. This codes for CASSQDYRANYGYTF.

This clone has more than one count but fewer than ten. The chain has TRBV5-1 and TRBJ1-6; no clear D. Per the germline V gene, CDR1 is SGHRS and CDR2 is YFSETQ. This CDR3 has 17 residues. With 4 bases removed from V and 0 bases from J, the gap between germline ends came to 14 bases. The CDR3 is CASSGSSGSSYNSPLHF. CDR3 coding DNA: TGCGCCAGCAGCGGGTCATCCGGGAGCTCCTATAATTCACCCCTCCACTTT.

Only a few counts were recorded for this clone. V is TRBV6-1 and J is TRBJ2-1, with 13 bases fitting TRBD2. The trim removed 3 bases at V and 4 bases at J, leaving 12 bases unmatched. Germline CDR1 is MNHNS and CDR2 is SASEGT. This CDR3 is built from 19 residues. The CDR3: CASSEVIRTSGGKYNEQFF. Here the CDR3 DNA reads TGTGCCAGCAGTGAGGTAATAAGGACTAGCGGGGGAAAATACAATGAGCAGTTCTTC.

The V gene is TRBV19, the J gene TRBJ2-3; TRBD1 agrees at 10 bases. CDR1 is LNHDA, CDR2 SQIVND, per germline (reference sequence). The junction had 13 bases not matched to a gene; V was cut back by 9 bases and J by 4 bases. This CDR3 is built from 16 residues. The CDR3 spells CASLPPGQGIADTQYF. The DNA of the CDR3 is TGTGCCAGCCTTCCCCCGGGACAGGGGATTGCAGATACGCAGTATTTT. The full variable domain, rest sourced from reference TRBV19 and TRBJ2-3, is DGGITQSPKYLFRKEGQNVTLSCEQNLNHDAMYWYRQDPGQGLRLIYYSQIVNDFQKGDIAEGYSVSREKKESFPLTVTSAQKNPTAFYLCASLPPGQGIADTQYFGPGTRLTVL.

V is TRBV7-2 and J is TRBJ1-3, with D perhaps matching TRBD1 (5 bases). The CDR3 has 15 amino acids. V lost 5 bases and J 7 bases, leaving 18 bases between the germline ends. CDR1 and CDR2 (germline): SGHTA, FQGNSA. The CDR3 nucleotides are TGTGCCAGCAGCCCGGGGACTCGGAACATGAACACCATATATTTT. Its translation is CASSPGTRNMNTIYF.

This clone has just one count. The chain links TRBV12-1 to TRBJ2-7; the table names TRBD1, a call not compared with the DNA. TRBV12-1 is reported as a pseudogene. This CDR3 spans 14 amino acids. CDR3 sequence (DNA): TGTGCCAGCAGCTTATGGACAGGGCAGAGGGAGCAGTACTTC. It yields the protein CASSLWTGQREQYF.

This chain links TRBV7-2 with TRBJ1-3, with TRBD1 matching 8 bases. The CDR3 spans 15 residues. After removal of 1 base from V and 2 bases from J, the junction contained 1 base not matched to a gene. Germline lookup yields CDR1 SGHTA and CDR2 FQGNSA. The CDR3 DNA reads TGTGCCAGCAGCTTAGGACAGGGGACTGGAAACACCATATATTTT. As protein: CASSLGQGTGNTIYF.

This clone was recorded once. V and J are TRBV4-3 and TRBJ1-1, with 8 nucleotides matching TRBD1. Germline CDR1 LGHNA, CDR2 YSLEER. Trimming at V came to 0 bases and at J to 5 bases, leaving 5 bases not matched to a gene. The CDR3 spans 15 residues. The CDR3 coding sequence is TGCGCCAGCAGCCAAGATGCAGGGGGCTTGACTGAAGCTTTCTTT. It translates to CASSQDAGGLTEAFF.

This clone has only a few counts. The rearrangement uses TRBV6-5 and TRBJ1-2; 7 bases match TRBD1. Germline CDR1 MNHEY, CDR2 SVGAGI. V lost 6 bases and J lost 8; bases outside the gene matches: 15. The CDR3 is 15 amino acids. The CDR3 DNA reads TGTGCCAGCAGCATCCCGGGACAGAGCCTTCGGGGCTACACCTTC. Its protein product is CASSIPGQSLRGYTF.

The chain couples TRBV6-4 to TRBJ2-3; the D gene is possibly TRBD2 (6 bases). The ends were cut back, 2 bases at V and 2 bases at J, with 11 bases in the middle. The CDR3 totals 15 residues. From germline, CDR1 is MRHNA and CDR2 SNTAGT. CDR3 DNA: TGTGCCAGCAGTGACAAGGGACTTATCACAGATACGCAGTATTTT. It codes for CASSDKGLITDTQYF.

This sequence joins TRBV30 and TRBJ1-5; D is ambiguous. V was clipped by 5 bases and J by 6 bases, with 14 bases between them. The CDR3 has 13 amino acids. Germline V gives CDR1 GTSNPN, CDR2 SVGIG (reference sequence). The CDR3 sequence: CAWSRAGGQPQHF. Here the CDR3 DNA reads TGTGCCTGGTCGCGGGCTGGCGGTCAGCCCCAGCATTTT.

This chain uses TRBV7-2 with TRBJ1-4, with TRBD1 matching 8 bases. The germline V gene encodes CDR1 SGHTA and CDR2 FQGNSA. V gave up 3 bases and J gave up 7 bases; unmatched junction bases: 4. The CDR3 loop spans 14 amino acids. The CDR3: CASSFQGASEKLFF. As DNA, the CDR3 is TGTGCCAGCAGCTTCCAGGGGGCAAGTGAAAAACTGTTTTTT.